This T cell receptor beta chain is drawn from a study of blood T cell repertoires in COVID-19. The table came from immunoSEQ multiplex PCR; TCRdb's copy has only in-frame clones and leaves some out. The sample has fewer than 300,000 clones; around 90% are singletons. This clone has only a few counts. This CDR3 comprises 15 residues. V lost 2 bases, J lost 6 bases, and 6 bases stayed unmatched. Germline-derived CDR1 and CDR2 are MNHNS and SASEGT. This sequence was found in a woman in her twenties or thirties with acute or convalescent COVID-19. Sequencing was performed on peripheral blood. The chain employs TRBV6-1 and TRBJ1-3; 8 bases fit TRBD1. CDR3 DNA: TGTGCCAGCAGTGAAATCGGGACAGGAGAAAACACCATATATTTT. Translated, it gives CASSEIGTGENTIYF.